The sequence of this TCR beta chain was determined in a study of PD-L1 blockade in urothelial cancer. The wider study: About 85% of the 29 patients were males with bladder-origin urothelial cancer. Across blood samples, T cells had a median count of 141,255.

Only in-frame clones appear in the TCRdb table, and some are missing; sequencing was by immunoSEQ multiplex PCR. The profile shows about 51,000 clones, approximately 90% of them singletons. Looked up from germline, CDR1 is MNHNS and CDR2 is SASEGT. The CDR3 totals 14 residues. With 10 bases clipped from V and 7 bases from J, the junction kept 13 bases outside the gene matches. The time point denotes: peripheral blood 6 weeks after treatment start. This material consisted of PBMCs, taken around atezolizumab (anti-PD-L1) treatment. The V gene is TRBV6-1, the J gene TRBJ2-7, with 10 bases identical to TRBD1. This TCR was sampled from a man aged 60-69 years with urothelial cancer. The CDR3 here is CATTPGTGVSEQYF. The CDR3 DNA reads as TGTGCCACGACCCCGGGGACAGGGGTTTCGGAGCAGTACTTC.